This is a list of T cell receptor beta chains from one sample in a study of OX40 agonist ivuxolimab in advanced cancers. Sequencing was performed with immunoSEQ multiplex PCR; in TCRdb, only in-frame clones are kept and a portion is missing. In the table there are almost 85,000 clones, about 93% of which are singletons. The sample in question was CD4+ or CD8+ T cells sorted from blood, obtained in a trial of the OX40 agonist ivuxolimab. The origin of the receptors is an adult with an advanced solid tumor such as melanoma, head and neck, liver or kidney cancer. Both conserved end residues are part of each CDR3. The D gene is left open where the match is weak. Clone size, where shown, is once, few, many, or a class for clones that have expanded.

CASSLGQGLAGELFF,TGTGCCAGCAGCTTAGGTCAGGGGCTGGCCGGGGAGCTGTTTTTT,-,15,-,TRBV7-9,TRBJ2-2
CAWSPLAGGYNEQFF,TGTGCCTGGAGTCCACTAGCGGGGGGTTACAATGAGCAGTTCTTC,once,15,TRBD2,TRBV30,TRBJ2-1
CASSIDGTGEKTEAFF,TGTGCCAGTAGTATAGATGGTACAGGGGAGAAAACTGAAGCTTTCTTT,-,16,TRBD1,TRBV19,TRBJ1-1
CASSTLNQPQHF,TGTGCCAGCAGTACATTAAATCAGCCCCAGCATTTT,-,12,-,TRBV27,TRBJ1-5
CASSQDVGSGSYEQYF,TGCGCCAGCAGCCAAGATGTTGGTAGCGGTTCCTACGAGCAGTACTTC,-,16,-,TRBV4-1,TRBJ2-7
CASSGGTDRGLNYEQYF,TGTGCCAGCAGCGGGGGCACCGACAGGGGACTAAACTACGAGCAGTACTTC,-,17,-,TRBV9,TRBJ2-7
CASSSTSYEQYF,TGCGCCAGCAGCTCGACATCCTACGAGCAGTACTTC,-,12,-,TRBV5-1,TRBJ2-7
CASSLVASTDTQYF,TGTGCCAGCAGCTTAGTGGCAAGCACAGATACGCAGTATTTT,-,14,-,TRBV7-9,TRBJ2-3
CASSLWGQGEQFF,TGTGCCAGCAGTTTATGGGGGCAGGGTGAGCAGTTCTTC,once,13,-,TRBV27,TRBJ2-1
CASSLSLGETQYF,TGTGCCAGCAGCTTAAGTCTAGGGGAGACCCAGTACTTC,-,13,-,TRBV7-3,TRBJ2-5
CASSSGAGTGELFF,TGTGCCAGCAGTTCGGGTGCGGGCACCGGGGAGCTGTTTTTT,-,14,-,TRBV27,TRBJ2-2
CASSSEGTGNTIYF,TGTGCCAGCAGCTCTGAGGGGACTGGAAACACCATATATTTT,-,14,-,TRBV11-3,TRBJ1-3
CASSLTKTGGLNYNEQFF,TGTGCCAGCAGCTTAACAAAGACAGGGGGCTTAAACTACAATGAGCAGTTCTTC,-,18,TRBD1,TRBV7-9,TRBJ2-1
CASLGSRNSGQETTYGYTF,TGTGCCAGTCTCGGAAGCAGGAACTCGGGACAGGAAACCACCTATGGCTACACCTTC,-,19,TRBD1,TRBV19,TRBJ1-2
CASSLQVREHEQFF,TGTGCCAGCAGTTTGCAGGTTCGCGAACATGAGCAGTTCTTC,-,14,-,TRBV27,TRBJ2-1
CASSPGVSTYEQYF,TGTGCCAGCAGCCCAGGGGTCAGTACCTACGAGCAGTACTTC,-,14,-,TRBV7-8,TRBJ2-7
CASSGGARDYEQYF,TGTGCCAGCAGCGGTGGGGCCAGAGACTACGAGCAGTACTTC,-,14,-,TRBV11-3,TRBJ2-7
CASSEGTGGLRNEQFF,TGTGCCAGCAGCGAGGGAACGGGAGGGCTCAGGAATGAGCAGTTCTTC,-,16,TRBD2,TRBV9,TRBJ2-1
CASQGLWGLNTEAFF,TGTGCCAGCCAAGGGTTATGGGGATTGAACACTGAAGCTTTCTTT,-,15,-,TRBV5-6,TRBJ1-1
CASRGLTGSNQPQHF,TGTGCCAGCAGAGGCCTGACAGGGAGCAATCAGCCCCAGCATTTT,-,15,TRBD1,TRBV28,TRBJ1-5
CARRGGGYEQYF,TGTGCCAGAAGAGGGGGCGGGTACGAGCAGTACTTC,-,12,TRBD1,TRBV2,TRBJ2-7
CASSFSGKETQYF,TGTGCCAGCAGCTTTAGCGGGAAAGAGACCCAGTACTTC,few,13,TRBD2,TRBV7-8,TRBJ2-5
CASSQEFGGGSYEQYF,TGTGCCAGCAGCCAAGAGTTTGGAGGGGGAAGCTACGAGCAGTACTTC,-,16,-,TRBV4-2,TRBJ2-7
CASSYWQGATDTQYF,TGTGCCAGCAGTTACTGGCAGGGGGCAACCGATACGCAGTATTTT,-,15,TRBD1,TRBV6-5,TRBJ2-3
CASSLRLAGMLITDTQYF,TGTGCCAGCAGCCTTCGACTAGCGGGCATGCTTATTACAGATACGCAGTATTTT,-,18,TRBD2,TRBV7-9,TRBJ2-3
CASSLGVRSGAYNEQFF,TGTGCCAGCAGCTTGGGGGTGCGGAGCGGGGCTTACAATGAGCAGTTCTTC,-,17,TRBD2,TRBV5-8,TRBJ2-1
CASSQAVGITDTQYF,TGTGCCAGCAGCCAAGCGGTGGGGATCACAGATACGCAGTATTTT,-,15,-,TRBV5-4,TRBJ2-3
CASSPRGGHSYNEQFF,TGTGCCAGCAGCCCCCGTGGTGGACACTCCTACAATGAGCAGTTCTTC,-,16,-,TRBV7-9,TRBJ2-1
CASSQDRSSGANVLTF,TGCGCCAGCAGCCAAGATCGGAGCTCTGGGGCCAACGTCCTGACTTTC,few,16,-,TRBV4-3,TRBJ2-6
CASSLLAVSYNEQFF,TGTGCCAGCAGCCTACTAGCGGTGTCCTACAATGAGCAGTTCTTC,-,15,TRBD2,TRBV7-2,TRBJ2-1
CASGWTLSYEQYF,TGTGCCAGCGGATGGACCCTCTCCTACGAGCAGTACTTC,-,13,-,TRBV7-9,TRBJ2-7
CASSLSRQDYEQYF,TGTGCCAGCAGCTTATCCCGACAGGACTACGAGCAGTACTTC,once,14,-,TRBV13,TRBJ2-7
CASSLQGASKPQHF,TGTGCCAGCAGCTTGCAGGGGGCCTCGAAGCCCCAGCATTTT,-,14,TRBD1,TRBV7-9,TRBJ1-5
CASSLLGGLADSYEQYF,TGTGCCAGCAGCCTTCTGGGAGGACTAGCGGATTCCTACGAGCAGTACTTC,once,17,TRBD2,TRBV4-2,TRBJ2-7
CASGLDLGLAGGQFF,TGTGCTAGTGGTTTGGACCTGGGACTAGCGGGAGGGCAGTTCTTC,once,15,TRBD2,TRBV12-5,TRBJ2-1
CASRSGTSGRASADTQYF,TGTGCCAGCAGATCCGGGACTAGCGGGAGGGCGAGTGCAGATACGCAGTATTTT,-,18,TRBD2,TRBV11-3,TRBJ2-3
CASSLNHQETQYF,TGTGCTAGCAGCTTAAATCACCAAGAGACCCAGTACTTC,-,13,-,TRBV7-7,TRBJ2-5
CASSLRDSYYEQYF,TGTGCCAGCAGTTTAAGGGACAGCTACTACGAGCAGTACTTC,-,14,TRBD1,TRBV27,TRBJ2-7
CASSQEGVHGYTF,TGTGCCAGCAGCCAAGAGGGGGTACATGGCTACACCTTC,-,13,-,TRBV4-2,TRBJ1-2
CASSLTSAAGGGGYGYTF,TGTGCCAGCAGCTTAACGTCGGCCGCGGGCGGTGGTGGGTATGGCTACACCTTC,-,18,-,TRBV7-3,TRBJ1-2
CASSFPGEVLGTDTQYF,TGTGCCAGCAGCTTCCCAGGAGAGGTCTTGGGCACAGATACGCAGTATTTT,-,17,-,TRBV7-2,TRBJ2-3
CASSQEVASGRAQETQYF,TGTGCCAGCAGCCAAGAAGTGGCTAGCGGGAGGGCTCAAGAGACCCAGTACTTC,-,18,TRBD2,TRBV4-2,TRBJ2-5
CSSTSVSTNYGYTF,TGCAGCTCCACGTCCGTCAGCACTAACTATGGCTACACCTTC,few,14,-,TRBV29-1,TRBJ1-2
CASSRLAFGETQYF,TGTGCCAGTAGTAGACTAGCCTTTGGGGAGACCCAGTACTTC,-,14,TRBD2,TRBV19,TRBJ2-5
CASSSRDRGVGYEQYF,TGTGCCAGCAGTTCCCGGGACAGGGGGGTGGGGTACGAGCAGTACTTC,-,16,TRBD1,TRBV27,TRBJ2-7
CASSVGTGSPEQYF,TGTGCCAGCAGCGTAGGAACAGGGTCCCCCGAGCAGTACTTC,-,14,-,TRBV9,TRBJ2-7
CASSVGSFSSGETQYF,TGTGCCAGCAGCGTAGGCAGTTTCTCCTCGGGAGAGACCCAGTACTTC,-,16,-,TRBV9,TRBJ2-5
CASSLRQGLIQPQHF,TGTGCCAGCAGTCTAAGACAGGGGCTGATTCAGCCCCAGCATTTT,-,15,TRBD1,TRBV27,TRBJ1-5
CSVEGVYEQYF,TGCAGCGTTGAGGGGGTCTACGAGCAGTACTTC,-,11,-,TRBV29-1,TRBJ2-7
CSEEDRYAEQFF,TGCAGCGAAGAAGACAGGTACGCTGAGCAGTTCTTC,-,12,-,TRBV29-1,TRBJ2-1
CASSLEWSFNEQFF,TGTGCCAGCAGCTTAGAGTGGTCATTCAATGAGCAGTTCTTC,-,14,-,TRBV11-2,TRBJ2-1
CASRTGMNEQYF,TGTGCCTCCCGGACAGGGATGAACGAGCAGTACTTC,-,12,TRBD1,TRBV27,TRBJ2-7
CASSWSTGTSGETQYF,TGCGCCAGCAGCTGGAGCACCGGGACTAGCGGAGAGACCCAGTACTTC,-,16,TRBD2,TRBV5-1,TRBJ2-5